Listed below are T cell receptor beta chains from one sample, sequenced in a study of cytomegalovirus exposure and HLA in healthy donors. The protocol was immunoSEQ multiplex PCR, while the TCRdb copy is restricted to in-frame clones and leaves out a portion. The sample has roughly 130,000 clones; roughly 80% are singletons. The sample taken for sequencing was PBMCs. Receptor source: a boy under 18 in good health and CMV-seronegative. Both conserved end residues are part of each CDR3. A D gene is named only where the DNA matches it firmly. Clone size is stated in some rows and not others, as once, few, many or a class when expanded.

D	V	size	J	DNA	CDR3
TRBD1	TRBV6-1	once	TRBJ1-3	TGTGCCAGTAGGGACAGGGGGATTGGAAACACCATATATTTT	CASRDRGIGNTIYF
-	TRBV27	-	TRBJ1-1	TGTGCCAGCAGTTTCGTACACCAGAACACTGAAGCTTTCTTT	CASSFVHQNTEAFF
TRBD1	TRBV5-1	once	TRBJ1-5	TGCGCCAGCAGCCGACAGGGGGGGAAAGATCAGCCCCAGCATTTT	CASSRQGGKDQPQHF
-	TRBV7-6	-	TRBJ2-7	TGTGCCAGCAGCTCAAAATCTAGCGCCGAGCAGTACTTC	CASSSKSSAEQYF
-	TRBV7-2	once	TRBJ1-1	TGTGCCAGCAGCTTAGGGGGTTTAGGGACAGAAGCTTTCTTT	CASSLGGLGTEAFF
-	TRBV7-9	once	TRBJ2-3	TGTGCCAGCAGCTTAGCGGTCAGAAGCACAGATACGCAGTATTTT	CASSLAVRSTDTQYF
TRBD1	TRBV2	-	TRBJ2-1	TGTGCCACGCCGAATCCGGGACAGGGGGCCAATGAGCAGTTCTTC	CATPNPGQGANEQFF
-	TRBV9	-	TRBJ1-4	TGTGCCAGCAGCCAGACAGCAACTAATGAAAAACTGTTTTTT	CASSQTATNEKLFF
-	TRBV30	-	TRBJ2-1	TGTGCCTGGAGGTCTTTTCCCTACGGGGAGCGGGCCAATGAGCAGTTCTTC	CAWRSFPYGERANEQFF
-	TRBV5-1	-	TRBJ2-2	TGCGCCAGCAGCTTAAGTCCCCAGGACACCGGGGAGCTGTTTTTT	CASSLSPQDTGELFF
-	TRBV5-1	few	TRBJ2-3	TGCGCCTGTTGGCGTGGGGCCACCACAGATACGCAGTATTTT	CACWRGATTDTQYF
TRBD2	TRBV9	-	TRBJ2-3	TGTGCCAGCAGCGCAGGACTAGCGGGAGCGGTAGATACGCAGTATTTT	CASSAGLAGAVDTQYF
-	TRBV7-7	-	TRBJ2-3	TGTGCCAGCAGCTTAGCCCAGGGCGAAGATACGCAGTATTTT	CASSLAQGEDTQYF
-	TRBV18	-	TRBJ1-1	TGTGCCAGCTCACCCTCTTCTCGGGTCCACACTGAAGCTTTCTTT	CASSPSSRVHTEAFF
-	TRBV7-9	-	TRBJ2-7	TGTGCCAGCAGCTCCTTCCGGGACTCCTACGAGCAGTACTTC	CASSSFRDSYEQYF
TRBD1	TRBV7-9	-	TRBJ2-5	TGTGCCAGCAGCCCGGGACAGGGAGAGACCCAGTACTTC	CASSPGQGETQYF
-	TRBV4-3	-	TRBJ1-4	TGCGCCAGCAGCCAAGGGGGACTTGGTGAAAAACTGTTTTTT	CASSQGGLGEKLFF
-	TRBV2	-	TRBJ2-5	TGTGCCAGCAGTGTGCAGGAGACCCAGTACTTC	CASSVQETQYF
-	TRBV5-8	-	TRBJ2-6	TGTGCCAGCATCCAAGCCCCGTCTGGGGCCAACGTCCTGACTTTC	CASIQAPSGANVLTF
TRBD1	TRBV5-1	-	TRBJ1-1	TGCGCCAGCAGTTCTCTCGACAGGGTAGTTACTGAAGCTTTCTTT	CASSSLDRVVTEAFF
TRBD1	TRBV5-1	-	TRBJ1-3	TGCGCCAGCAGCGGGGGGACAGGGGGCTCTGGAAACACCATATATTTT	CASSGGTGGSGNTIYF
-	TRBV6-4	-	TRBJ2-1	TGTGCCAGCAGTGGGACTTCTTATAGCTCCTACAATGAGCAGTTCTTC	CASSGTSYSSYNEQFF
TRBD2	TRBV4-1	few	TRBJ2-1	TGCGCCAGCAGCCAAGTAGGGACTAGCGGGAGAGGCAATGAGCAGTTCTTC	CASSQVGTSGRGNEQFF
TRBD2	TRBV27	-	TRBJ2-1	TGTGCCAGCACCTCGGGGCTAGCGGGAGGGAATGAGCAGTTCTTC	CASTSGLAGGNEQFF
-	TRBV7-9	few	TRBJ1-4	TGTGCCAGCAGCTTAGCAGGAGTTAATGAAAAACTGTTTTTT	CASSLAGVNEKLFF
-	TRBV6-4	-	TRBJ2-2	TGTGCCAGCAGTGACTCCCCAAACGGGGAGCTGTTTTTT	CASSDSPNGELFF
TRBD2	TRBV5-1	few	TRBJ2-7	TGCGCCAGCAGCTTGAGGGAGGGCCCTCACGAGCAGTACTTC	CASSLREGPHEQYF
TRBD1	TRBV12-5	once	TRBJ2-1	TGTGCTAGTGGTTTGCAGGGGGCCGCCTACAATGAGCAGTTCTTC	CASGLQGAAYNEQFF
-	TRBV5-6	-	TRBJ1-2	TGTGCCAGCAGCTTTGAAAAGGGAGGGACTCCGCATGGCTACACCTTC	CASSFEKGGTPHGYTF
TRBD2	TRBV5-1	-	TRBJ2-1	TGCGCCAGCAGCCCCGAAGGCGGGAGGGCCCTTGCGATCTACAATGAGCAGTTCTTC	CASSPEGGRALAIYNEQFF
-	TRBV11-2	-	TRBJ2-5	TGTGCCAGCAGCTTAGCGTGGCAGCAAGAGACCCAGTACTTC	CASSLAWQQETQYF
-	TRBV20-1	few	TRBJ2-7	TGCAGTGCTAAAGACGCCTACGAGCAGTACTTC	CSAKDAYEQYF
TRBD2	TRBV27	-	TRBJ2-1	TGTGCCAGTTCGGTAGCGGGAGGAAGTGAGCAGTTCTTC	CASSVAGGSEQFF
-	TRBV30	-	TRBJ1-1	TGTGCCTGGAGTGTACTGGTAGGGGGCACTGAAGCTTTCTTT	CAWSVLVGGTEAFF
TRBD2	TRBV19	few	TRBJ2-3	TGTGCCAGTAGTATCTCCCTAGCGGGAGTGAAAGATACGCAGTATTTT	CASSISLAGVKDTQYF
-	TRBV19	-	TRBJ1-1	TGTGCCAGTAGTATAGAGGGAGGACGGACTGAAGCTTTCTTT	CASSIEGGRTEAFF
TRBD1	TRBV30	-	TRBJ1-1	TGTGCCTGGAAAGGGACAGGGGGCCTCGAAGCTTTCTTT	CAWKGTGGLEAFF
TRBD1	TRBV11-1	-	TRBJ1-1	TGTGCCAGCAGCTCCGGGACAGCCTTGGACACTGAAGCTTTCTTT	CASSSGTALDTEAFF
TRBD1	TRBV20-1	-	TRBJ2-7	TGCAGTGCTAGGACCGGGACAGGGCAGTACTTC	CSARTGTGQYF
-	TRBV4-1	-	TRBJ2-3	TGCGCCAGCAGCCAACTGGGCCCTACGGTCGCGGATACGCAGTATTTT	CASSQLGPTVADTQYF
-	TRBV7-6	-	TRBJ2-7	TGTGCCAGCAGCTTTGAGGAGAAGGACGAGCAGTACTTC	CASSFEEKDEQYF